This T cell receptor (beta chain) was captured in a study of CD8+ T cells in alopecia areata. Findings and limits, study-wide: Greater clonality was observed in lesional scalp samples, especially alopecia totalis/universalis, versus normal scalp.

The CDR3 sequence is 16 residues long. CDR1 and CDR2 (germline): SEHNR, FQNEAQ (reference sequence). Unmatched junction bases numbered 8, after V lost 5 bases and J lost 5 bases. The treatment here: oral pan-JAK inhibitor, 5-10 mg twice daily. Worth noting for this clone: The antigen is unknown.

Following RNA extraction, reverse transcription yielded cDNA that acted as the sequencing template. Sequencing used immunoSEQ multiplex PCR; TCRdb keeps in-frame clones, though not all of them. The sample holds around 150,000 clones, around three fifths seen once. The chain has TRBV7-9 and TRBJ2-2; 10 bases are a match to TRBD1. The source was CD4+ T cells sorted from blood, collected at week 24, from a patient treated with tofacitinib. The TCR originated in a human donor with alopecia areata. CDR3 amino acids: CASSPDRGHRTGELFF. The CDR3 DNA sequence: TGTGCCAGCAGCCCTGACAGGGGGCATCGGACCGGGGAGCTGTTTTTT.